Each of the 5 T cell receptor beta chains below was sequenced from the same sample in a study of identical twins. TCRdb ran MiXCR on the 5' RACE reads and lists one entry per CDR3 protein. Of fewer than 650,000 distinct CDR3 sequences listed, roughly 9.5% are singletons. In addition, the sample was reused for a study of yellow fever vaccine responses in identical twins.

Sequencing was performed on PBMCs. These receptors originate from a woman aged 18-29 years in good health.

This clonotype came up many times. The chain uses TRBV6-2 or TRBV6-3 and TRBJ2-7; D possibly matches TRBD1 or TRBD2 (5 bases each). This CDR3 has 12 residues. Germline CDR1 reads MNHEY; CDR2 reads SVGEGT. Trimming stripped 6 bases from V and 7 bases from J, with 13 bases between. The CDR3 DNA reads as TGTGCCAGCAGACCGGGGCCCCTTGAGCAGTACTTC. Its protein product is CASRPGPLEQYF.

Ten or more counts support this clonotype. The gene calls are TRBV29-1 and TRBJ2-1, with 7 nucleotides matching TRBD1. The CDR3 is made up of 14 amino acids. CDR1 is SQVTM, CDR2 ANQGSEA, per germline. The CDR3: CREQGRSAHNEQFF. As DNA, the CDR3 is TGCAGAGAACAGGGGCGCTCGGCTCACAATGAGCAGTTCTTC.

This clonotype has only a few counts. The chain couples TRBV2 to TRBJ2-7; D might be TRBD1 or TRBD2, each matching 5 bases. V lost 6 bases and J lost 3, with 12 bases in between. CDR1 and CDR2 from the germline V gene are SNHLY and FYNNEI. The CDR3 has 13 residues. The CDR3 sequence is CASSSRGRYEQYF. CDR3 nucleotides: TGTGCCAGCAGCAGCCGGGGCCGCTACGAGCAGTACTTC.

This clonotype was recorded many times. J is TRBJ2-4 and V is TRBV10-2; 8 nucleotides match TRBD2. Germline loops: CDR1 WSHSY, CDR2 SAAADI. V lost 3 bases and J lost 2; bases outside the gene matches: 3. The CDR3 loop spans 15 amino acids. CDR3 sequence reads: CASSDPGGPKNIQYF. In DNA form, the CDR3 reads TGCGCCAGCAGTGACCCGGGAGGGCCCAAAAACATTCAGTACTTC.

This clonotype has a count of ten or more. The V gene is TRBV5-6, the J gene TRBJ1-1; D possibly corresponds to TRBD1 (5 bases). Trimming left V 3 bases short and J 0 bases short, with 15 bases between. The CDR3 sequence is 16 residues long. CDR1 and CDR2 from the germline V gene are SGHDT and YYEEEE. CDR3 DNA: TGTGCCAGCAGCTGGGACCCCCGGGGTATGAACACTGAAGCTTTCTTT. Amino acid sequence: CASSWDPRGMNTEAFF.